This section outlines one T cell receptor beta chain sequence together with its context. The antigen remains unidentified. The CD8+ and CD4+ T cells were isolated magnetically using a negative isolation approach, whereas the TEMRA cells were enriched by FACS. From germline, CDR1 is MGHRA and CDR2 YSYEKL. The CDR3 runs 17 residues. Trimming took 2 bases from V and 1 from J, leaving 14 bases between them. This sample was taken from a study of CD8 T cells in Susac syndrome. Study observations and caveats: TCR sequencing and HLA analysis covered a relatively small number of individuals.

It was with random hexamers that roughly 0.5 to 1 ug RNA was reverse transcribed. TCRdb re-called the immunoSEQ multiplex PCR reads with MiXCR, one entry per CDR3 protein. The sample has approximately 100,000 distinct CDR3 sequences, less than 97% seen once. The chain carries TRBV4-1 and TRBJ2-2; tentative D call: TRBD2 (5 bases). Sequenced input: CD4+ T cells from PBMCs. The receptor's source is a human donor in good health. CDR3 residues: CASSQRELGVNTGELFF. CDR3 DNA: TGCGCCAGCAGCCAAAGGGAACTAGGAGTGAACACCGGGGAGCTGTTTTTT.